Given below is one T cell receptor (beta chain) in context. The antigen is not known. This sample was included in a study of cytomegalovirus exposure and HLA in healthy donors. Only in-frame clones appear in the TCRdb table, and some are missing; sequencing was by immunoSEQ multiplex PCR. In the table there are hundreds of thousands of clones, 75% to 90% of which are singletons. The CDR3 contains 14 residues. V lost 0 bases and J lost 4; bases outside the gene matches: 5. Looked up from germline, CDR1 is GTSNPN and CDR2 is SVGIG (reference sequence). Study-wide results and caveats: The tendency of first-cohort TCR clusters to co-occur in the 120 or so validation repertoires was the finding of a later analysis. There were a few CMV-associated chains whose specificity for CMV antigens was confirmed in vitro. Cytomegalovirus association was assigned to about 180 TCR beta chains.

Material for sequencing was PBMCs. The chain carries TRBV30 and TRBJ1-1; TRBD1 agrees at 7 bases. This sequence originates from a woman between 18 and 29 years old in good health and CMV-seronegative. DNA for the CDR3: TGTGCCTGGAGTGTGGTACAGGGGAGCACTGAAGCTTTCTTT. Protein: CAWSVVQGSTEAFF.